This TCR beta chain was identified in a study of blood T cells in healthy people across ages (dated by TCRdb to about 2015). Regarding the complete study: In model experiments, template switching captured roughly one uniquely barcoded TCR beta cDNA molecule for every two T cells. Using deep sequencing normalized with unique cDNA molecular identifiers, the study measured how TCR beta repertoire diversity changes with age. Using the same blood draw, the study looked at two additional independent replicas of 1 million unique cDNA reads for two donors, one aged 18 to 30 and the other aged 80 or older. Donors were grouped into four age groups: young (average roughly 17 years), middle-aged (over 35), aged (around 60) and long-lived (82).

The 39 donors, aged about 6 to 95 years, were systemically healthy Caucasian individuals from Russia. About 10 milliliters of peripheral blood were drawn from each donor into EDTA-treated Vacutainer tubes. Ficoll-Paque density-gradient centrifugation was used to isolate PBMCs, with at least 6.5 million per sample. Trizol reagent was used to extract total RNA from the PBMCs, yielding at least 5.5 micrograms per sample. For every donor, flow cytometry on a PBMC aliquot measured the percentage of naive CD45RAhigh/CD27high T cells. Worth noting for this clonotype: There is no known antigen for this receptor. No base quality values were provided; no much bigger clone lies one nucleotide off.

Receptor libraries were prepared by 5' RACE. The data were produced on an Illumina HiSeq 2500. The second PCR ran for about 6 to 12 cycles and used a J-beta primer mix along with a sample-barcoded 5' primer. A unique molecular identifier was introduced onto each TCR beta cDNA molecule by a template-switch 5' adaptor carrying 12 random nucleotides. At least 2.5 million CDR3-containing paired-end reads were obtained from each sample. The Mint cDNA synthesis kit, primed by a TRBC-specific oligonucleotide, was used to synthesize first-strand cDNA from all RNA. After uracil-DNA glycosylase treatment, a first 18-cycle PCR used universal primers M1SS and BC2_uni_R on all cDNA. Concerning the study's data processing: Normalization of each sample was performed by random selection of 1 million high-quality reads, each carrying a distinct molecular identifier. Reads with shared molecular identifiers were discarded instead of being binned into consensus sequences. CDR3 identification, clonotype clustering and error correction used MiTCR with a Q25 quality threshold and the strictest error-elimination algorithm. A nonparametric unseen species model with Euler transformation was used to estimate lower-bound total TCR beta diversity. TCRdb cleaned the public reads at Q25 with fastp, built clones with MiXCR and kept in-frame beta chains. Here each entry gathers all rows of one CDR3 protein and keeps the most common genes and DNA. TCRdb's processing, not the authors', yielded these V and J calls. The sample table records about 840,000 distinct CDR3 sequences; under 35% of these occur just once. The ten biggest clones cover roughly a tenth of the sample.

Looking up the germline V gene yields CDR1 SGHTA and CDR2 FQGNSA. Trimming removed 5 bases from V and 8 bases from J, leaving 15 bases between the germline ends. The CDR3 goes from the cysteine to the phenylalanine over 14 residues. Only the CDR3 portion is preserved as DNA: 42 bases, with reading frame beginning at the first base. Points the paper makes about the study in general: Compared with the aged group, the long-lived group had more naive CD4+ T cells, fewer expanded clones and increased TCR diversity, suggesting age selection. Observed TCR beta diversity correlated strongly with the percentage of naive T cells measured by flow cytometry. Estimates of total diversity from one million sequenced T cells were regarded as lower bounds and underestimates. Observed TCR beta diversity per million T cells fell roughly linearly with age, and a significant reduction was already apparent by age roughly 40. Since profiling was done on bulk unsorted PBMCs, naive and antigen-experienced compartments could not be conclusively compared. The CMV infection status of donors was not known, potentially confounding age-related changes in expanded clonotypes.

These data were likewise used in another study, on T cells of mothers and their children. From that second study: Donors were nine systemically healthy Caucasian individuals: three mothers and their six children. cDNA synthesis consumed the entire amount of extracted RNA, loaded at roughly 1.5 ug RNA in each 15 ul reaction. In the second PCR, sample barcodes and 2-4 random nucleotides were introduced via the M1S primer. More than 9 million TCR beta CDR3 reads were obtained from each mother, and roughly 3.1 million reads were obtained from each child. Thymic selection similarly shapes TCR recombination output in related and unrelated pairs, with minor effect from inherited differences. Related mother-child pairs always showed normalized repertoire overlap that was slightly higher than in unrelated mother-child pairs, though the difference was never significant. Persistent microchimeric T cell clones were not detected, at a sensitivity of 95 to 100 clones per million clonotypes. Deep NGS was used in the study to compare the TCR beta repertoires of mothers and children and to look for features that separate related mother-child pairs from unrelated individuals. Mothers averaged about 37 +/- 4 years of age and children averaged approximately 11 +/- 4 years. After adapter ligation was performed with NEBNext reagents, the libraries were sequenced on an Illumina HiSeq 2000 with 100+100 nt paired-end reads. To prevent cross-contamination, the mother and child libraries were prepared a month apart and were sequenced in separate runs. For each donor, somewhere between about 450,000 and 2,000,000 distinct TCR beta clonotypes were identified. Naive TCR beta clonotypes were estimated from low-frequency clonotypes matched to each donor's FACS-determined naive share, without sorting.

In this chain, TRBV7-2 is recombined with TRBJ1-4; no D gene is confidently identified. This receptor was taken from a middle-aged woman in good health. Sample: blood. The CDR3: CASSQRWALEKLFF. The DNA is TGTGCCAGCAGCCAAAGGTGGGCCTTAGAAAAACTGTTTTTT.